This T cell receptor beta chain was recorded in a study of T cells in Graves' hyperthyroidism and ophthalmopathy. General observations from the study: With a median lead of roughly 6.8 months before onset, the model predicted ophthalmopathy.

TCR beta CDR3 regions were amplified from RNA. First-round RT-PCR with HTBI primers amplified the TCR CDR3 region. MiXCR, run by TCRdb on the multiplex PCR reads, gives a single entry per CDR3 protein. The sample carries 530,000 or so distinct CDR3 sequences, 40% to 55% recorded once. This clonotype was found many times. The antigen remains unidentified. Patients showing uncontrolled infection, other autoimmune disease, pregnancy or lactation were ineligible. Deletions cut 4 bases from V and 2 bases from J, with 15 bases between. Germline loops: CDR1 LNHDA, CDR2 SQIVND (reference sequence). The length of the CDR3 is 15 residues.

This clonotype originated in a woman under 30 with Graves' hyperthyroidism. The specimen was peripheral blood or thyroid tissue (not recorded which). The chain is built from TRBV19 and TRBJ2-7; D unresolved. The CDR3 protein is CASSKGLGPPYEQYF. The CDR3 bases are TGTGCCAGTAGTAAGGGATTGGGCCCCCCCTACGAGCAGTACTTC.